These 9 T cell receptor beta chains were sequenced from one sample in a study of blood T cell repertoires in COVID-19. Measured with immunoSEQ multiplex PCR; TCRdb has only the in-frame clones, and not every one. Of 150,000 to 200,000 clones detected, around 74% appear once; the ten largest clones hold around 3%. The specimen was peripheral blood. These receptor sequences come from a woman of 80 years or more with acute or convalescent COVID-19.

This clone has more than one count but fewer than ten. The gene calls are TRBV3-1 (or the pseudogene TRBV3-2) and TRBJ1-2; perhaps TRBD1 as D (5 bases). Trimming cost V 4 bases and J 4 bases, with 13 bases left between them. The CDR3 contains 14 residues. Germline V gives CDR1 LGHDT, CDR2 YNNKEL (reference sequence). As DNA, the CDR3 is TGTGCCAGCAGCCGCCAGGCGCAGGGCTATGGCTACACCTTC. Protein: CASSRQAQGYGYTF.

The chain couples TRBV3-1 (or the pseudogene TRBV3-2) to TRBJ2-1, with D tentatively TRBD2 (6 bases). V lost 5 bases and J 6 bases, leaving 14 bases between the germline ends. The CDR3 has 14 residues. CDR1 and CDR2 (germline): LGHDT, YNNKEL (reference sequence). CDR3 nucleotide sequence: TGTGCCAGCAGCTACCGGGACTGGATCAATGAGCAGTTCTTC. Its protein is CASSYRDWINEQFF.

The chain carries TRBV5-1 and TRBJ2-6, with D unresolved. With 0 bases removed from V and 0 bases from J, the gap between germline ends came to 7 bases. Germline-derived CDR1 and CDR2 are SGHRS and YFSETQ. This CDR3 region has 16 residues. The CDR3 DNA reads as TGCGCCAGCAGCTTGGACTTCCGCTCTGGGGCCAACGTCCTGACTTTC. This encodes CASSLDFRSGANVLTF.

This clone was found a few times. V usage is TRBV28 and J usage is TRBJ2-3; TRBD2 matches at 12 bases. Germline V gene lookup returns CDR1 MDHEN and CDR2 SYDVKM. The CDR3 is 15 residues long. Trimming removed 6 bases from V and 5 bases from J; junction bases left unmatched: 6. CDR3 DNA sequence: TGTGCCAGCAGAACGCCGGGACTAGCGGGAGATACGCAGTATTTT. Amino acid sequence: CASRTPGLAGDTQYF.

The rearrangement links TRBV4-1 to TRBJ1-2; D remains ambiguous. Germline CDR1 is MGHRA and CDR2 is YSYEKL. Between the trimmed V and J ends, which lost 1 base and 6 bases, there was a span of 18 bases. This CDR3 is built from 16 residues. The CDR3 region has the DNA TGCGCCAGCAGCCAAGCGGGTATGTTACTCCCTGATGGCTACACCTTC. It encodes CASSQAGMLLPDGYTF.

The chain links TRBV19 to TRBJ2-7; D gene unclear. This CDR3 comprises 12 residues. Germline-derived CDR1 and CDR2 are LNHDA and SQIVND (reference sequence). The V and J ends lost 4 bases and 3 bases respectively, with 7 bases between them. The CDR3 here is CASSNSVYEQYF. The CDR3 DNA follows: TGTGCCAGTAGTAATTCGGTCTACGAGCAGTACTTC.

This clone has a handful of counts. This rearrangement joins TRBV9 to TRBJ1-1, with D possibly matching TRBD1 (6 bases). CDR3 length: 15 amino acids. CDR1 and CDR2 (germline): SGDLS, YYNGEE. The V end was cut by 3 bases, the J end by 1 base, with 13 bases between. The CDR3 loop reads CASSEDSNRNTEAFF. For the CDR3, the DNA is TGTGCCAGCAGCGAGGACAGTAATAGGAACACTGAAGCTTTCTTT.

The CDR3 reads CASSTGRVVNEQYF. The CDR3 DNA reads as TGTGCCAGCAGCACCGGCCGGGTAGTGAACGAGCAGTACTTC. The chain is built from TRBV11-2 and TRBJ2-7; D gene unclear. V lost 5 bases to trimming and J lost 5 bases, with 16 bases between them. Germline V gene sequence: CDR1 SGHAT, CDR2 FQNNGV. The CDR3 contains 14 residues.

The rearrangement uses TRBV27 and TRBJ2-3; maybe TRBD2 (5 bases). Deletions cut 1 base from V and 3 bases from J, with 11 bases between. This CDR3 is built from 15 residues. CDR1 is MNHEY and CDR2 is SMNVEV in the germline V gene (reference sequence). CDR3 DNA sequence: TGTGCCAGCAGTTTATGGGAGAGGGAGACAGATACGCAGTATTTT. It codes for CASSLWERETDTQYF.